The 27 T cell receptor beta chains below all came from one sample that was sequenced in a study of response to subunit inactivated influenza vaccine. TCRdb used MiXCR to reprocess the RT-PCR reads, holding one entry per CDR3 protein. The table records approximately 490,000 distinct CDR3 sequences, about 7.2% of them present only once. The sample consisted of PBMCs from blood, taken less than 30 months after vaccination. The receptors here all came from a man in his fifties or sixties who received an inactivated influenza vaccine.

This clonotype was seen only a few times. CDR3 nucleotide sequence: TGTGCCAGCAGTGAATTTGCCGAGCAGTACTTC. Its translation: CASSEFAEQYF. This chain uses TRBV6-1 with TRBJ2-7; D gene unclear. This CDR3 has 11 residues. Germline CDR1 MNHNS, CDR2 SASEGT. The germline V and J ends were trimmed by 2 bases and 6 bases, with 5 bases remaining between them.

The CDR3 DNA is TGCAGTGCCTACAGGGGGACAGGATCAAGGATCAATGAGCAGTTCTTC. Translation gives CSAYRGTGSRINEQFF. This chain uses TRBV20-1 with TRBJ2-1; 8 bases line up with TRBD1. Germline trimming cut 6 bases from V and 6 bases from J; bases unmatched to any gene: 16. Germline CDR1 reads DFQATT; CDR2 reads SNEGSKA (reference sequence). This CDR3 spans 16 amino acids.

This clonotype has more than one count but fewer than ten. The J gene is TRBJ2-3, the V gene TRBV4-1, with D hard to call. This CDR3 is built from 13 residues. Between the trimmed V and J ends, which lost 5 bases and 7 bases, there was a span of 13 bases. Germline V gene sequence: CDR1 MGHRA, CDR2 YSYEKL. In DNA form, the CDR3 reads TGCGCCAGCAGCTCGGTCGGTGCGAATACGCAGTATTTT. It encodes CASSSVGANTQYF.

This clonotype was detected many times. The genes are TRBV12-3 or TRBV12-4 and TRBJ1-5; D ambiguous. CDR3 size: 15 residues. Trimming shortened V by 4 bases and J by 2 bases, and 12 bases separated the two germline ends. CDR3: CASSSGVGGNQPQHF. The DNA for the CDR3 is TGTGCCAGCAGTTCCGGCGTCGGGGGCAATCAGCCCCAGCATTTT.

This clonotype has ten or more counts. The chain uses TRBV7-8 and TRBJ2-1; 12 bases align to TRBD2. V was clipped by 3 bases and J by 9 bases; unmatched bases: 9. The germline gives CDR1 SGHVS, CDR2 FQNEAQ. The CDR3 is 16 amino acids. The CDR3 DNA reads TGTGCCAGCAGCTTTCCCGGGACTAGCGGGCTAACTGAGCAGTTCTTC. Its translation is CASSFPGTSGLTEQFF.

This chain connects TRBV7-9 to TRBJ2-1, with D perhaps given as TRBD1 or TRBD2 (6 bases each). Trimming shortened V by 5 bases and J by 4 bases, and 15 bases separated the two germline ends. The germline V gene has CDR1 SEHNR and CDR2 FQNEAQ (reference sequence). The CDR3 is 15 amino acids. The CDR3 here is CASSRGAGEYNEQFF. DNA for the CDR3: TGTGCCAGCAGCCGCGGGGCAGGGGAATACAATGAGCAGTTCTTC.

This clonotype came up once. The junction departs from the called germline gene at one end, perhaps through a read error. The chain employs TRBV25-1 and TRBJ2-7, with TRBD2 matching over 12 bases. Per the germline V gene, CDR1 is MGHDK and CDR2 is SYGVNS. The CDR3 consists of 15 residues. The CDR3 nucleotides are TGTGCCAGCAGTGTCGCTAGCGGGGGGGCTGGAGAGCAGTATTTC. Translating gives CASSVASGGAGEQYF.

This clonotype has a count of ten or more. The CDR3 spells CASSFDRAAGDTQYF. The CDR3 nucleotides are TGCGCCAGCAGCTTCGACAGGGCCGCAGGTGATACGCAGTATTTT. The chain combines TRBV5-1 with TRBJ2-3, with 7 bases lining up with TRBD1. Trimming at V came to 2 bases and at J to 6 bases, leaving 9 bases not matched to a gene. The CDR3 has 15 amino acids. Germline values: CDR1 SGHRS, CDR2 YFSETQ. The full variable domain, its missing parts supplied by reference TRBV5-1 and TRBJ2-3, is KAGVTQTPRYLIKTRGQQVTLSCSPISGHRSVSWYQQTPGQGLQFLFEYFSETQRNKGNFPGRFSGRQFSNSRSEMNVSTLELGDSALYLCASSFDRAAGDTQYFGPGTRLTVL.

Comments on this clonotype: An end of the junction differs from the germline gene, which may be a read error. This chain connects TRBV3-1 to TRBJ2-1, with D tentatively TRBD2 (6 bases). The CDR3 runs 15 residues. Germline V lookup: CDR1 LGHDT, CDR2 YNNKEL (reference sequence). The CDR3 here is CAGSPSGRRYNEQFF. The CDR3 DNA follows: TGTGCCGGCAGCCCCTCAGGGAGGCGTTACAATGAGCAGTTCTTC.

This clonotype was found a few times. This chain uses TRBV12-3 or TRBV12-4 with TRBJ1-2, with 7 bases aligning to TRBD1. V was clipped by 6 bases and J by 5 bases; unmatched bases: 9. This CDR3 has 14 residues. The CDR3 DNA reads as TGTGCCAGCAGATACTCCGGGACAGCTTATGGCTACACCTTC. It is translated as CASRYSGTAYGYTF.

A few counts support this clonotype. The J gene is TRBJ2-1, the V gene TRBV28; D is possibly TRBD2 (5 bases). V was pared by 6 bases and J by 7 bases, with 10 bases between. CDR3 length equals 12 residues. Germline assignment: CDR1 MDHEN and CDR2 SYDVKM. The CDR3 loop reads CASRSPGNEQFF. The CDR3 DNA reads as TGTGCCAGCAGAAGCCCGGGGAATGAGCAGTTCTTC.

This clonotype has only a few counts. The rearrangement uses TRBV12-3 or TRBV12-4 and TRBJ1-1; D perhaps matches TRBD1 (5 bases). The CDR3 is made up of 15 amino acids. V lost 5 bases, J lost 4 bases, and 17 bases lay in between. This chain's CDR3 is CASSGGPGRATEAFF. DNA for the CDR3: TGTGCCAGCAGTGGGGGTCCAGGGCGAGCCACTGAAGCTTTCTTT.

The table lists this clonotype with many counts. The rearrangement links TRBV28 to TRBJ2-1; 9 nucleotides align to TRBD1. CDR1 MDHEN and CDR2 SYDVKM come from the germline V gene. Trimming at V came to 3 bases and at J to 14 bases, leaving 11 bases not matched to a gene. The CDR3 contains 14 residues. The CDR3 nucleotides read TGTGCCAGCAGTTTCCGGACAGGGGCAGAGGATGAGTTCTTC. Translating gives CASSFRTGAEDEFF.

V gene TRBV5-6 combines with J gene TRBJ2-1; possibly TRBD2 for D (5 bases). Germline V gene sequence: CDR1 SGHDT, CDR2 YYEEEE. The V end was cut by 0 bases, the J end by 5 bases, with 18 bases between. The CDR3 has 17 amino acids. The CDR3 region has the DNA TGTGCCAGCAGCTTGGTCGTGCGACTATCCGGTGACAATGAGCAGTTCTTC. Its protein product is CASSLVVRLSGDNEQFF.

This clonotype came up many times. V usage is TRBV5-1 and J usage is TRBJ1-4; weak D call: TRBD1 (5 bases). Germline CDR1 is SGHRS and CDR2 is YFSETQ. Trimming shortened V by 1 base and J by 8 bases, and 6 bases separated the two germline ends. The CDR3 spans 12 residues. In nucleotides, the CDR3 is TGCGCCAGCAGCTTGCAGGGCGAAAAACTGTTTTTT. Translating gives CASSLQGEKLFF. The whole variable domain, remainder taken from reference TRBV5-1 and TRBJ1-4, is KAGVTQTPRYLIKTRGQQVTLSCSPISGHRSVSWYQQTPGQGLQFLFEYFSETQRNKGNFPGRFSGRQFSNSRSEMNVSTLELGDSALYLCASSLQGEKLFFGSGTQLSVL.

The chain uses TRBV14 and TRBJ2-7; a possible D gene is TRBD1 (6 bases). This CDR3 has 13 residues. Trimming removed 4 bases from V and 5 bases from J, with 12 bases in between. Germline V gene sequence: CDR1 SGHDN, CDR2 FVKESK. The CDR3 DNA follows: TGTGCCAGCAGCCGTACAGGGTACCACGAGCAGTACTTC. Its protein product is CASSRTGYHEQYF.

In its sample, this clonotype was seen many times. J is TRBJ1-3 and V is TRBV12-3 or TRBV12-4; D possibly corresponds to TRBD1 (5 bases). Trimming left V 3 bases short and J 3 bases short, with 9 bases between. This CDR3 is built from 14 residues. CDR3 residues: CASSLGGIGNTIYF. CDR3 in DNA: TGTGCCAGCAGTTTGGGGGGAATTGGAAACACCATATATTTT.

This clonotype was counted a few times. The gene calls are TRBV15 and TRBJ2-3, with 7 bases identical to TRBD1. The CDR3 totals 14 residues. Germline V gene data show CDR1 as LNHNV and CDR2 as YYDKDF (reference sequence). With V trimmed by 1 base and J by 4 bases, 2 bases remained unmatched. The CDR3 nucleotides read TGTGCCACCAGCAGAGGACAGGGAGCAGATACGCAGTATTTT. It encodes CATSRGQGADTQYF.

The J gene is TRBJ1-5, the V gene TRBV7-9, with D possibly matching TRBD1 (5 bases). There are 16 residues in the CDR3. In germline, CDR1 is SEHNR, CDR2 FQNEAQ (reference sequence). Between the trimmed V and J ends, which lost 5 bases and 2 bases, there was a span of 16 bases. CDR3 protein: CASSKSGKTGNQPQHF. The CDR3 DNA reads as TGTGCCAGCAGCAAATCAGGGAAGACGGGCAATCAGCCCCAGCATTTT.

This clonotype was observed at least ten times. This chain uses TRBV14 with TRBJ2-1; no reliable D call. Looked up from germline, CDR1 is SGHDN and CDR2 is FVKESK. V lost 1 base, J lost 5 bases, and 9 bases lay in between. CDR3 length: 14 residues. The CDR3 is CASSQALSNNEQFF. For the CDR3, the DNA is TGTGCCAGCAGCCAAGCGCTATCCAACAATGAGCAGTTCTTC.

The sample holds one count of this clonotype. This may come from a read error, since a much larger clone is one base off. The chain has TRBV5-1 and TRBJ1-1; D unclear. V was shortened by 2 bases and J by 4 bases, with 9 bases between the two germline ends. CDR1 and CDR2 (germline): SGHRS, YFSETQ. The length of the CDR3 is 13 residues. The CDR3 loop is CASSFTVITEAFF. In DNA form, the CDR3 reads TGCGCCAGCAGCTTCACAGTGATCACTGAAGCTTTCTTT.

This clonotype appeared a few times. The V call is TRBV27, the J call TRBJ1-2; 7 bases fit TRBD1. Germline V lookup: CDR1 MNHEY, CDR2 SMNVEV (reference sequence). The CDR3 totals 16 residues. J gave up 2 bases and V 3 bases, and 9 bases lay outside the gene matches. CDR3 in DNA: TGTGCCAGCAGTTTGAAAGGACAGGAACTAAACTATGGCTACACCTTC. Protein: CASSLKGQELNYGYTF.

This clonotype was counted between two and nine times. The chain couples TRBV24-1 to TRBJ2-1, with D tentatively TRBD1 (6 bases). CDR3 length: 14 residues. The V end was cut by 5 bases, the J end by 10 bases, with 17 bases between. Germline values: CDR1 KGHDR, CDR2 SFDVKD. The CDR3, as DNA: TGTGCCACCAGTGTAAGCCTAGGGACAAAAGAGCAGTTCTTC. Amino acids: CATSVSLGTKEQFF.

The chain links TRBV3-1 to TRBJ1-1, with D unclear. Germline-derived CDR1 and CDR2 are LGHDT and YNNKEL (reference sequence). V was clipped by 1 base and J by 5 bases, with 11 bases between them. The CDR3 contains 14 residues. The chain's CDR3 is CASSQGLKGTEAFF. DNA of the CDR3: TGTGCCAGCAGCCAAGGCCTAAAAGGTACTGAAGCTTTCTTT.

This clonotype was picked up a small number of times. The chain has TRBV12-3 or TRBV12-4 and TRBJ1-6; D gene unclear. Deletions cut 1 base from V and 6 bases from J, with 7 bases between. The length of the CDR3 is 14 residues. DNA of the CDR3: TGTGCCAGCAGTTTAGGTTCGGGTAATTCACCCCTCCACTTT. Translating it yields CASSLGSGNSPLHF.

This clonotype was counted ten times or more. The chain carries TRBV7-9 and TRBJ2-5, with D perhaps TRBD2 (5 bases). Trimming took 5 bases from V and 5 from J, leaving 9 bases between them. The CDR3 runs 12 residues. Germline lookup yields CDR1 SEHNR and CDR2 FQNEAQ (reference sequence). The CDR3 protein is CASSPGSETQYF. CDR3 nucleotides: TGTGCCAGCAGCCCGGGGTCGGAGACCCAGTACTTC.

The table lists this clonotype with many counts. The rearrangement uses TRBV10-3 and TRBJ2-2; D possibly matches TRBD1 or TRBD2 (5 bases each). In germline, CDR1 is ENHRY, CDR2 SYGVKD. V gave up 6 bases and J gave up 5 bases, with 13 bases separating them. This CDR3 spans 14 amino acids. CDR3 DNA sequence: TGTGCCATCAGGGGACCCACGGGGACCGGGGAGCTGTTTTTT. Its protein product is CAIRGPTGTGELFF.